Each of the 25 T cell receptor beta chains below was sequenced from the same sample in a study of shared clonotypes between healthy human individuals. Profiling relied on immunoSEQ multiplex PCR, and the TCRdb table lists in-frame clones only, not all of them. The repertoire has 1,500,000 or so clones, roughly 96% of them found once; the top ten carry approximately 1%. The sequenced sample was naive CD4+ T cells sorted from blood. Subset meaning: CD45RA+ positively selected. These TCRs come from a man aged 25 to 45 in good health.

V usage is TRBV9 and J usage is TRBJ2-3; D unresolved. Trimming pared 4 bases from V and 8 bases from J, leaving 17 bases between. CDR1 and CDR2 (germline): SGDLS, YYNGEE. The CDR3 has 14 residues. DNA of the CDR3: TGTGCCAGCAGCCTCCCTAGAAGGGATGGTACGCAGTATTTT. Translation gives CASSLPRRDGTQYF. Together with reference TRBV9 and TRBJ2-3, the CDR3 gives the full variable domain: DSGVTQTPKHLITATGQRVTLRCSPRSGDLSVYWYQQSLDQGLQFLIQYYNGEERAKGNILERFSAQQFPDLHSELNLSSLELGDSALYFCASSLPRRDGTQYFGPGTRLTVL.

This chain links TRBV5-1 with TRBJ2-7; 8 bases match TRBD1. CDR1 is SGHRS, CDR2 YFSETQ, per germline. The CDR3 is made up of 14 amino acids. V shed 0 bases and J 6 bases; nucleotides not matched to a gene: 5. The CDR3 sequence is CASSLDGQGREQYF. In DNA form, the CDR3 reads TGCGCCAGCAGCTTGGACGGACAGGGTCGCGAGCAGTACTTC.

This clone was counted only a few times. The chain recombines TRBV29-1 with TRBJ2-2; D may be TRBD1 (5 bases). CDR1 and CDR2 from the germline V gene are SQVTM and ANQGSEA. The V and J ends lost 4 bases and 4 bases respectively, with 13 bases between them. The CDR3 loop spans 14 amino acids. The CDR3 sequence is CSVAKGRVTGELFF. Here the CDR3 DNA reads TGCAGCGTTGCCAAGGGCAGGGTCACCGGGGAGCTGTTTTTT.

The chain employs TRBV5-6 and TRBJ2-3; 7 bases map to TRBD2. Germline loops: CDR1 SGHDT, CDR2 YYEEEE. The CDR3 loop spans 15 amino acids. Trimming took 4 bases from V and 3 from J; bases not matched to a gene: 8. CDR3 protein: CASSPGRRLTDTQYF. The CDR3 bases are TGTGCCAGCAGCCCCGGGAGGCGGCTAACAGATACGCAGTATTTT. Based on the CDR3 plus reference TRBV5-6 and TRBJ2-3, the full variable domain is DAGVTQSPTHLIKTRGQQVTLRCSPKSGHDTVSWYQQALGQGPQFIFQYYEEEERQRGNFPDRFSGHQFPNYSSELNVNALLLGDSALYLCASSPGRRLTDTQYFGPGTRLTVL.

The rearrangement links TRBV19 to TRBJ2-3; D perhaps matches TRBD2 (6 bases). V was pared by 3 bases and J by 2 bases, with 12 bases between. The CDR3 totals 15 residues. From germline, CDR1 is LNHDA and CDR2 SQIVND (reference sequence). In DNA, the CDR3 is TGTGCCAGTAGTATGGTCGGAGGGAACACAGATACGCAGTATTTT. Its translation: CASSMVGGNTDTQYF. Using reference TRBV19 and TRBJ2-3 for the parts outside the CDR3, the full variable domain is DGGITQSPKYLFRKEGQNVTLSCEQNLNHDAMYWYRQDPGQGLRLIYYSQIVNDFQKGDIAEGYSVSREKKESFPLTVTSAQKNPTAFYLCASSMVGGNTDTQYFGPGTRLTVL.

The chain employs TRBV18 and TRBJ1-1; no firm D call. Germline assignment: CDR1 KGHSH and CDR2 LQKENI. V dropped 2 bases and J dropped 1 base, with 14 bases sitting between them. The length of the CDR3 is 16 residues. CDR3 in amino acids: CASSPRPDEWNTEAFF. DNA of the CDR3: TGTGCCAGCTCACCAAGGCCGGACGAATGGAACACTGAAGCTTTCTTT.

This clone was seen once. J is TRBJ2-5 and V is TRBV7-9; D is perhaps TRBD1 (5 bases). Per germline, CDR1 SEHNR and CDR2 FQNEAQ (reference sequence). The CDR3 runs 13 residues. Trimming stripped 5 bases from V and 2 bases from J, with 9 bases between. For the CDR3, the DNA is TGTGCCAGCAGCAAAGGGGCGCAAGAGACCCAGTACTTC. Encoded protein: CASSKGAQETQYF.

The table lists this clone with a count of one. The rearrangement joins TRBV11-2 to TRBJ1-5; D not resolved. CDR3 length: 13 residues. V shed 4 bases and J shed 6 bases, with 10 bases lying between them. Germline CDR1 and CDR2: SGHAT and FQNNGV. The CDR3 loop reads CASSSSWGQPQHF. The CDR3 DNA reads TGTGCCAGCAGCTCTTCCTGGGGTCAGCCCCAGCATTTT.

J is TRBJ2-5 and V is TRBV14; D gene ambiguous. The CDR3 length is 12 residues. The V end lost 0 bases, the J end lost 9 bases, and 8 bases lay between the germline ends. The germline V gene has CDR1 SGHDN and CDR2 FVKESK. As DNA, the CDR3 is TGTGCCAGCAGCCAAGATTTTGGGTCCCAGTACTTC. It translates to CASSQDFGSQYF.

Of note for this clone: The same CDR3 is also encoded by other DNA sequences in this sample. V usage is TRBV18 and J usage is TRBJ2-1, with 7 bases that match TRBD2. Germline V gives CDR1 KGHSH, CDR2 LQKENI. This CDR3 spans 13 amino acids. Trimming removed 3 bases from V and 5 bases from J; junction bases left unmatched: 1. This CDR3 reads CASSPRGDNEQFF. The CDR3, as DNA: TGTGCCAGCTCACCCCGGGGGGACAATGAGCAGTTCTTC.

The CDR3 spells CASSVEPRTGELFF. The CDR3 nucleotides read TGTGCCAGCAGCGTAGAGCCCCGCACCGGGGAGCTGTTTTTT. The V gene is TRBV9, the J gene TRBJ2-2; no firm D call. The CDR3 loop spans 14 amino acids. V gave up 0 bases and J gave up 4 bases, with 7 bases separating them. The germline CDR1 and CDR2 sequences are SGDLS and YYNGEE.

The chain links TRBV19 to TRBJ2-7; TRBD1 aligns across 9 bases. J gave up 6 bases and V 5 bases, and 14 bases lay outside the gene matches. CDR3 length: 16 amino acids. Germline CDR1 is LNHDA and CDR2 is SQIVND (reference sequence). CDR3: CASSPGQGRGRGEQYF. DNA for the CDR3: TGTGCCAGTAGTCCGGGACAGGGTCGGGGCCGCGGCGAGCAGTACTTC.

The genes are TRBV9 and TRBJ2-7; D not resolved. Germline values: CDR1 SGDLS, CDR2 YYNGEE. The CDR3 extends over 16 amino acids. Trimming stripped 4 bases from V and 0 bases from J, with 17 bases between. CDR3 bases: TGTGCCAGCAGCCCATTCGTAGCCCAGAGCTCCTACGAGCAGTACTTC. This encodes CASSPFVAQSSYEQYF.

The J gene is TRBJ2-1, the V gene TRBV5-5, with TRBD1 matching over 9 bases. CDR1 and CDR2 from the germline V gene are SGHKS and YYEKEE (reference sequence). The CDR3 length is 15 residues. V lost 4 bases, J lost 9 bases, and 11 bases stayed unmatched. This CDR3 is CASSGGQGWIGEQFF. CDR3 DNA: TGTGCCAGCAGCGGCGGACAGGGGTGGATTGGTGAGCAGTTCTTC. The whole variable domain, filled in from reference TRBV5-5 and TRBJ2-1, reads DAGVTQSPTHLIKTRGQQVTLRCSPISGHKSVSWYQQVLGQGPQFIFQYYEKEERGRGNFPDRFSARQFPNYSSELNVNALLLGDSALYLCASSGGQGWIGEQFFGPGTRLTVL.

This clone has just one count. Other DNA sequences from this sample encode an identical CDR3 as well. This sequence joins TRBV19 and TRBJ2-7, with 11 bases identical to TRBD1. V was pared by 4 bases and J by 3 bases, with 5 bases of the junction left unmatched. This CDR3 region has 15 residues. The V gene's germline CDR1 is LNHDA and CDR2 SQIVND (reference sequence). The CDR3 coding sequence is TGTGCCAGTAGTAACACCGGGACAGGGGGCTACGAGCAGTACTTC. This sequence encodes CASSNTGTGGYEQYF.

The chain links TRBV5-1 to TRBJ2-5; 9 positions agree with TRBD2. CDR1 is SGHRS, CDR2 YFSETQ, per germline. The CDR3 totals 17 residues. J gave up 5 bases and V 1 base, and 12 bases lay outside the gene matches. CDR3 bases: TGCGCCAGCAGCTTGCTGGGACTAGCAGGTGCAGGCGAGACCCAGTACTTC. The encoded protein is CASSLLGLAGAGETQYF. The whole variable domain, remainder taken from reference TRBV5-1 and TRBJ2-5, is KAGVTQTPRYLIKTRGQQVTLSCSPISGHRSVSWYQQTPGQGLQFLFEYFSETQRNKGNFPGRFSGRQFSNSRSEMNVSTLELGDSALYLCASSLLGLAGAGETQYFGPGTRLLVL.

This chain links TRBV10-1 with TRBJ2-7; D unclear. Deletions cut 6 bases from V and 3 bases from J, with 21 bases between. Germline CDR1 WNHNN, CDR2 SYGVQD (reference sequence). The CDR3 sequence is 16 residues long. The CDR3, as DNA: TGCGCCAGCAGCCCCGGGCACGGAGAGACCTACTACGAGCAGTACTTC. As protein: CASSPGHGETYYEQYF.

The chain recombines TRBV5-4 with TRBJ2-7; D possibly uses TRBD1 or TRBD2 (6 bases each). Germline-derived CDR1 and CDR2 are SGHNT and YYREEE (reference sequence). V dropped 0 bases and J dropped 3 bases, with 13 bases sitting between them. The CDR3 extends over 15 amino acids. The CDR3 DNA sequence: TGTGCCAGCAGCTTGGAACAGGGAGGATTCTACGAGCAGTACTTC. Translating it yields CASSLEQGGFYEQYF.

J is TRBJ2-7 and V is TRBV25-1, with 7 bases that match TRBD2. Losses at the gene ends were 6 bases for V and 6 bases for J; bases not matched to a gene: 14. The germline V gene has CDR1 MGHDK and CDR2 SYGVNS. The CDR3 runs to 15 residues. The CDR3 sequence: CASSPPWGEGREQYF. DNA of the CDR3: TGTGCCAGCAGCCCCCCATGGGGGGAGGGCCGCGAGCAGTACTTC.

A single count supports this clone. The V call is TRBV7-9, the J call TRBJ1-4; 8 positions match TRBD1. Per germline, CDR1 SEHNR and CDR2 FQNEAQ (reference sequence). V dropped 3 bases and J dropped 8; count of bases not matched to a gene: 8. This CDR3 has 15 amino acids. CDR3 bases: TGTGCCAGCAGCTTCGGGACAGGTGTAGGGGAAAAACTGTTTTTT. This translates into CASSFGTGVGEKLFF.

CDR3 amino acids: CASNSYGNEQFF. CDR3 bases: TGTGCCAGTAACTCATACGGCAATGAGCAGTTCTTC. This chain joins TRBV19 and TRBJ2-1; D is unclear. The germline gives CDR1 LNHDA, CDR2 SQIVND (reference sequence). This CDR3 has 12 amino acids. The germline V and J ends were trimmed by 7 bases and 6 bases, with 10 bases remaining between them.

The rearrangement uses TRBV9 and TRBJ2-3; D remains unclear. V was pared by 3 bases and J by 5 bases, with 10 bases between. Germline CDR1 and CDR2: SGDLS and YYNGEE. The CDR3 is made up of 13 amino acids. The CDR3 spells CASSERPQDTQYF. In nucleotides, the CDR3 is TGTGCCAGCAGCGAAAGACCCCAAGATACGCAGTATTTT. The variable domain in full, with the rest retrieved from reference TRBV9 and TRBJ2-3, is DSGVTQTPKHLITATGQRVTLRCSPRSGDLSVYWYQQSLDQGLQFLIQYYNGEERAKGNILERFSAQQFPDLHSELNLSSLELGDSALYFCASSERPQDTQYFGPGTRLTVL.

This chain joins TRBV7-9 and TRBJ2-7; TRBD1 agrees at 9 bases. CDR1 and CDR2 (germline): SEHNR, FQNEAQ (reference sequence). The junction had 6 bases not matched to a gene; V was cut back by 1 base and J by 2 bases. The CDR3 has 16 amino acids. The CDR3 region is CASSLDVGTGTYEQYF. Written as DNA, the CDR3 is TGTGCCAGCAGCTTAGACGTTGGGACAGGGACCTACGAGCAGTACTTC.

This chain uses TRBV28 with TRBJ2-7; 10 bases fit TRBD1. CDR3 length: 15 residues. Unmatched junction bases numbered 4, after V lost 1 base and J lost 4 bases. Germline-derived CDR1 and CDR2 are MDHEN and SYDVKM. The CDR3: CASSLYGTGVYEQYF. The CDR3 region has the DNA TGTGCCAGCAGTTTATATGGGACAGGGGTATACGAGCAGTACTTC.

V is TRBV4-1 and J is TRBJ2-7, with a possible D match to TRBD2 (7 bases). Per germline, CDR1 MGHRA and CDR2 YSYEKL. The CDR3 spans 14 residues. Trimming took 3 bases from V and 5 from J, leaving 14 bases between them. CDR3 nucleotide sequence: TGCGCCAGCAGCCACTTCGGGGGGCGGGACGAGCAGTACTTC. This sequence encodes CASSHFGGRDEQYF.